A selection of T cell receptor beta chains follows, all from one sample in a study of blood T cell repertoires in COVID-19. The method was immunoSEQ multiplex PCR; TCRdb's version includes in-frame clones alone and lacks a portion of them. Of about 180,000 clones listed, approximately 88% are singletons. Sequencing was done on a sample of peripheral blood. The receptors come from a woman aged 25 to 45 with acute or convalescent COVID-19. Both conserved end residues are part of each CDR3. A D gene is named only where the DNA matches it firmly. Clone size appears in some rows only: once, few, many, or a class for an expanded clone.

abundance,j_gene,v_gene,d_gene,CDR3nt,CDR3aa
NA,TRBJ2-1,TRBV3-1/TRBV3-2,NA,TGTGCCAGCAGCCAAGATGTTCGGGAGCAGTTCTTC,CASSQDVREQFF
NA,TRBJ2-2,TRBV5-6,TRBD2,TGTGCCAGCACCCGACGATATCGGGAGGGGGACACCGGGGAGCTGTTTTTT,CASTRRYREGDTGELFF
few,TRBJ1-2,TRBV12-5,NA,TGTGCTAGTGCCCCCGACACCAACTATGGCTACACCTTC,CASAPDTNYGYTF
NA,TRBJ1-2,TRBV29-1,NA,TGCAGCGGACATGTCTTTGGGCGGTCGGGGGGCTACACCTTC,CSGHVFGRSGGYTF
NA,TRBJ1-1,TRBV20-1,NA,TGCAGTGCTAGTTCGGGTTGGACTGAAGCTTTCTTT,CSASSGWTEAFF
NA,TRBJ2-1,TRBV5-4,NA,TGTGCCAGCATAGCCGGCCCCTCCTACAATGAGCAGTTCTTC,CASIAGPSYNEQFF
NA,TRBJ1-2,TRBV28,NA,TGTGCCAGCTTCCAGGACTATGGCTACACCTTC,CASFQDYGYTF
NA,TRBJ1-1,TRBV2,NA,TGTGCCAGCAGCGCGACAGCACCTAACACTGAAGCTTTCTTT,CASSATAPNTEAFF
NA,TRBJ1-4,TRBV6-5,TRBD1,TGTGCCAGCAGCCCCAGGGACAGCCTGGAAAAACTGTTTTTT,CASSPRDSLEKLFF
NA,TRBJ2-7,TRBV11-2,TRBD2,TGTGCCAGCAGCCTACTTTACCGGGGACTAGCGGGAGTGTACGAGCAGTACTTC,CASSLLYRGLAGVYEQYF
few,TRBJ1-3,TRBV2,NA,TGTGCCAGCAGTGAAATGCGGAACACCATATATTTT,CASSEMRNTIYF
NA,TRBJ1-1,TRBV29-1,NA,TGCAGCGTTAGTGACTGGAACACTGAAGCTTTCTTT,CSVSDWNTEAFF
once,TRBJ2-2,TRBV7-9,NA,TGTGCCAGCAGCTTAAAAAGCCCCACCGGGGAGCTGTTTTTT,CASSLKSPTGELFF
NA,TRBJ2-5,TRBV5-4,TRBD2,TGTGCCAGCAGCTTGAGAGCGGGATCAGGGGAGACCCAGTACTTC,CASSLRAGSGETQYF
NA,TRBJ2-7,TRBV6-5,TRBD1,TGTGCCAGCAGTCCCCGACAGGGTCCGGGCGAGCAGTACTTC,CASSPRQGPGEQYF
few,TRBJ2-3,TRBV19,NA,TGTGCCAGTAGGGACTATTCGAACAGAAACACAGATACGCAGTATTTT,CASRDYSNRNTDTQYF
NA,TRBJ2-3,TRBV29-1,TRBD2,TGCAGCTCAATAGCGGGAGGCGATACGCAGTATTTT,CSSIAGGDTQYF
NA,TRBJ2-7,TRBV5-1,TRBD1,TGCGCCAGCATGACAGGGTACGACACCTACGAGCAGTACTTC,CASMTGYDTYEQYF
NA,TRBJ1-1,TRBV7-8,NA,TGTGCCAGCAGCTTGGCCCCGTCGAACACTGAAGCTTTCTTT,CASSLAPSNTEAFF
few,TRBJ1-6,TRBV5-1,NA,TGCGCCAGCAGCTTGACCGGGACTGGGGCAGGATCACCCCTCCACTTT,CASSLTGTGAGSPLHF
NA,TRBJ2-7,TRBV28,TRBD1,TGTGCCAGCAGTTCATCAGGGACAGGCGAGCAGTACTTC,CASSSSGTGEQYF
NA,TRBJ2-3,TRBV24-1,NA,TGTGCCACCAGTGAGAGAGATACGCAGTATTTT,CATSERDTQYF
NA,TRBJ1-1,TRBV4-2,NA,TGTGCCAGCAGCCGGGAGGTAACGGCTGAAGCTTTCTTT,CASSREVTAEAFF
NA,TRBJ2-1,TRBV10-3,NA,TGTGCCATAAAAGGAACTAGTTACAATGAGCAGTTCTTC,CAIKGTSYNEQFF
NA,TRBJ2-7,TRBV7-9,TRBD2,TGTGCCAGCAGCTTAGCGGGACTAGCGGGAGGCGAGCAGTACTTC,CASSLAGLAGGEQYF
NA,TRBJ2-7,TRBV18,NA,TGTGCCAGCTCACCGCGGGGCTCCTACGAGCAGTACTTC,CASSPRGSYEQYF
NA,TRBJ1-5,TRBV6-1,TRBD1,TGTGCCAGCAGTGGCAGGGGGCCCAGCCCTAATCAGCCCCAGCATTTT,CASSGRGPSPNQPQHF
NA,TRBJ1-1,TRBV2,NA,TGTGCCAGCAGTACCGACAGGTTGAACACTGAAGCTTTCTTT,CASSTDRLNTEAFF
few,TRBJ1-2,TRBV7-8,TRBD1,TGTGCCAGCAGCTATTACTCATACAGGGGCGATGGCTACACCTTC,CASSYYSYRGDGYTF
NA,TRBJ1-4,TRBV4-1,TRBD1,TGCGCCAGCCAAACCGGGACAGGGATGGAAGGTGGTGAAAAACTGTTTTTT,CASQTGTGMEGGEKLFF
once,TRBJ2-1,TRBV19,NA,TGTGCCAGTAGTGCGAGTCCCGACGGGGTCAATGAGCAGTTCTTC,CASSASPDGVNEQFF
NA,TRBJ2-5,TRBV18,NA,TGTGCCAGCTCACCACTTGCTGGGACACAAGAGACCCAGTACTTC,CASSPLAGTQETQYF
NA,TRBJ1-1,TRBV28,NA,TGTGCCAGCAGTCTTGACACTGAAGCTTTCTTT,CASSLDTEAFF
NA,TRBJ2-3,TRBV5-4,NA,TGTGCCAGCAGGCAGGAAAGCACAGATACGCAGTATTTT,CASRQESTDTQYF
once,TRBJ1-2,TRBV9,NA,TGTGCCAGCAGCGCGTCGGGGGGCTACTATGGCTACACCTTC,CASSASGGYYGYTF
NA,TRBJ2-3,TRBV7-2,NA,TGTGCCAGCAGCTCCCTGGCCGTGGTTCGAGATACGCAGTATTTT,CASSSLAVVRDTQYF
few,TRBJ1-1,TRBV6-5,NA,TGTGCCAGCAGTTACTCGCCCCAGGGAGGCACTGAAGCTTTCTTT,CASSYSPQGGTEAFF
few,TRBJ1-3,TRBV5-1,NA,TGCGCCAGCAGCTTGGCCGCAGGGTACTCTGGAAACACCATATATTTT,CASSLAAGYSGNTIYF
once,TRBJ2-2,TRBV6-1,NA,TGTGCCAGCAGTGAATGGGGGGACGGACACACCGGGGAGCTGTTTTTT,CASSEWGDGHTGELFF
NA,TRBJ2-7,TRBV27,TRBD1,TGTGCCAGCAGTTCAAGGAGGACAGGGAATGAGCAGTACTTC,CASSSRRTGNEQYF
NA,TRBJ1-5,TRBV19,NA,TGTGCCAGTAGTATTATGGCCGGGGGGCCCCAGCATTTT,CASSIMAGGPQHF
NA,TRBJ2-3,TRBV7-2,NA,TGTGCCAGCAGCTTAGTCGGTGGGGGGTTTGCCACAGATACGCAGTATTTT,CASSLVGGGFATDTQYF
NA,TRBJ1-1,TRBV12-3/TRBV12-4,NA,TGTGCCAGCACCACCTCCGTAGACAGCACCTTT,CASTTSVDSTF
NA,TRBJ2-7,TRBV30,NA,TGTGCCTCGGGCCCCCCAGGGAAGTTC,CASGPPGKF
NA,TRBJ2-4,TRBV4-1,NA,TGCGCCAGCAGGATGGCGGGCGGGGAAAACATTCAGTACTTC,CASRMAGGENIQYF
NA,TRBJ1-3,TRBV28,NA,TGTGCCAGCAGTTTATTCGACCGGGCTGGAAACACCATATATTTT,CASSLFDRAGNTIYF
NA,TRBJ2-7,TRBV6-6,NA,TGTGCCAGCAGTGATGCCAGCTCCTACGAGCAGTACTTC,CASSDASSYEQYF
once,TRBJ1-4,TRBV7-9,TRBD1,TGTGCCAGCAGCCAACCGACAGGGGAATATGCAACTAATGAAAAACTGTTTTTT,CASSQPTGEYATNEKLFF
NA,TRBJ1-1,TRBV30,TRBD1,TGTGCCTCCTCCACAGGGGGCGCGGCTTTCTTT,CASSTGGAAFF
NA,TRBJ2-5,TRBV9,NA,TGTGCCAGCAGCGTAGTGTCGGGGGAGACCCAGTACTTC,CASSVVSGETQYF
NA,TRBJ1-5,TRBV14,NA,TGTGCCAGCAGCCACCCATGGCCCCAGCATTTT,CASSHPWPQHF
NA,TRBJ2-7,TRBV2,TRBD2,TGTGCCAGCAGTTGGGGACTAGCGGCCTACGAGCAGTACTTC,CASSWGLAAYEQYF
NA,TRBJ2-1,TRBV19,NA,TGTGCCAGTGGGACTAATGAGCAGTTCTTC,CASGTNEQFF
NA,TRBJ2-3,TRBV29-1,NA,TGCAGCGTTTCAGACACGGCCTGGGATACGCAGTATTTT,CSVSDTAWDTQYF
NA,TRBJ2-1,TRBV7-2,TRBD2,TGTGCCAGCAGCTTACAGTCCGCGGGAGGGTTGTTCTTC,CASSLQSAGGLFF
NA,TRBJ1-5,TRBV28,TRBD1,TGTGCCAGCAGAAGGACAGGGGGGGCGGGCCAGCATTTT,CASRRTGGAGQHF
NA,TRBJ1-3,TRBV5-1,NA,TGCGCCAGCAGCATCACAGGGACTGGAAACACCATATATTTT,CASSITGTGNTIYF
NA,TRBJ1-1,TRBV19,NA,TGTGCCAGTAGTATAGTTGGGGACGGGGGTGGAAACACTGAAGCTTTCTTT,CASSIVGDGGGNTEAFF
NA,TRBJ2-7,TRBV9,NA,TGTGCCAGCAGCCCCAGGGTAGAGCAGTACTTC,CASSPRVEQYF